The next 22 T cell receptor beta chains were all read from a single sample in a study of cytomegalovirus exposure and HLA in healthy donors (dated by TCRdb to about 2017). The library was produced with the immunoSEQ multiplex PCR assay. For the multiplex PCR, a mixture combining 60 forward primers for TCR Vbeta segments and 13 reverse primers for TCR Jbeta segments was used. This is the immuneACCESS table as TCRdb keeps it, with only in-frame sequences that have V and J called. A part of the clones is gone; compared with another copy, unresolved V genes explain less than half, and the rest is unexplained. This sample lists approximately 200,000 clones; approximately 85% were detected once. 2% to 2.5% of the sample is held by the ten biggest clonotypes. Sequences were obtained from PBMCs. Every receptor here comes from a woman in her 50s in good health and CMV-seronegative.

This clone has more than one count but fewer than ten. CDR3 sequence: CASSLIGTGGETQYF. The CDR3 nucleotides read TGTGCCAGCAGTTTAATTGGGACAGGGGGAGAGACCCAGTACTTC. The rearrangement links TRBV28 to TRBJ2-5, with TRBD1 matching 11 bases. This CDR3 has 15 residues. The junction had 3 bases not matched to a gene; V was cut back by 2 bases and J by 4 bases. The germline CDR1 and CDR2 sequences are MDHEN and SYDVKM. The variable domain in full, completed from reference TRBV28 and TRBJ2-5, reads DVKVTQSSRYLVKRTGEKVFLECVQDMDHENMFWYRQDPGLGLRLIYFSYDVKMKEKGDIPEGYSVSREKKERFSLILESASTNQTSMYLCASSLIGTGGETQYFGPGTRLLVL.

The J gene is TRBJ2-1, the V gene TRBV13; D may be TRBD2 (5 bases). Germline CDR1 and CDR2: PRHDT and FYEKMQ (reference sequence). Trimming took off 0 bases at V and 5 bases at J, with 5 bases between the two ends. CDR3 length: 13 amino acids. The CDR3 nucleotides are TGTGCCAGCAGCTTAGGACTAGACAATGAGCAGTTCTTC. Protein sequence: CASSLGLDNEQFF.

This sequence joins TRBV6-4 and TRBJ1-4; TRBD1 matches 9 bases. J lost 4 bases, V lost 5 bases, and 2 bases had no gene match. Germline-derived CDR1 and CDR2 are MRHNA and SNTAGT. The CDR3 is 14 amino acids. CDR3 in amino acids: CASSQDRGNEKLFF. The CDR3 region has the DNA TGTGCCAGCAGTCAGGACAGGGGTAATGAAAAACTGTTTTTT.

The chain couples TRBV6-1 to TRBJ1-1; D gene ambiguous. The V gene lost 2 bases and the J gene lost 1 base, with 17 bases spanning the gap. This CDR3 spans 17 amino acids. The germline V gene has CDR1 MNHNS and CDR2 SASEGT. Here the CDR3 reads CASSEPRQAGKNTEAFF. DNA of the CDR3: TGTGCCAGCAGTGAACCCCGGCAAGCGGGGAAGAACACTGAAGCTTTCTTT.

V usage is TRBV11-2 and J usage is TRBJ2-5; D is possibly TRBD1 (5 bases). V lost 5 bases to trimming and J lost 5 bases, with 15 bases between them. Germline CDR1 reads SGHAT; CDR2 reads FQNNGV. This CDR3 has 14 amino acids. CDR3 residues: CASSAAIAGETQYF. CDR3 in DNA: TGTGCCAGCAGCGCGGCCATCGCAGGGGAGACCCAGTACTTC. Complete variable domain (other parts from reference TRBV11-2 and TRBJ2-5): EAGVAQSPRYKIIEKRQSVAFWCNPISGHATLYWYQQILGQGPKLLIQFQNNGVVDDSQLPKDRFSAERLKGVDSTLKIQPAKLEDSAVYLCASSAAIAGETQYFGPGTRLLVL.

The rearrangement links TRBV28 to TRBJ2-1; D uncertain. Germline V gene data show CDR1 as MDHEN and CDR2 as SYDVKM. This CDR3 is 12 amino acids long. V lost 4 bases and J 9 bases, leaving 10 bases between the germline ends. Here the CDR3 DNA reads TGTGCCAGCAGTTCCCTGATAGTTGAGCAGTTCTTC. It is translated as CASSSLIVEQFF.

This clone was observed a handful of times. The chain joins TRBV6-5 to TRBJ1-1, with TRBD1 identical over 9 bases. The CDR3 length is 13 residues. After removal of 5 bases from V and 5 bases from J, the junction contained 3 bases not matched to a gene. CDR1 and CDR2 from the germline V gene are MNHEY and SVGAGI. CDR3 DNA sequence: TGTGCCAGCAGTCGGGGACAGGGAACTGAAGCTTTCTTT. Amino acids: CASSRGQGTEAFF.

J is TRBJ2-1 and V is TRBV7-6; 9 bases fit TRBD2. The CDR3 runs to 16 residues. With V trimmed by 0 bases and J by 12 bases, 12 bases remained unmatched. The germline V gene encodes CDR1 SGHVS and CDR2 FNYEAQ. The DNA for the CDR3 is TGTGCCAGCAGCTTAGCAGCGGGGGGCGCGGGTGGGGGGCAGTTCTTC. It encodes CASSLAAGGAGGGQFF.

The chain combines TRBV6-1 with TRBJ2-4; D remains unclear. This CDR3 comprises 15 residues. V was trimmed by 0 bases and J by 2 bases, leaving 8 bases between them. Per germline, CDR1 MNHNS and CDR2 SASEGT. The CDR3 is CASSEARSTKNIQYF. The CDR3 DNA sequence: TGTGCCAGCAGTGAAGCGCGAAGTACCAAAAACATTCAGTACTTC.

The chain employs TRBV27 and TRBJ2-5; 10 positions match TRBD1. The J call may be incorrect, as the DNA end agrees better with TRBJ2-7. Germline CDR1 reads MNHEY; CDR2 reads SMNVEV (reference sequence). The CDR3 runs 15 residues. The CDR3 nucleotides are TGTGCCAGCAGTCAACGGACAGGGGGTGGGTACGAGCAGTACTTC. Translating it yields CASSQRTGGGYEQYF.

CDR3 nucleotides: TGTGCCAGCGGCAGAAGCAATCAGCCCCAGCATTTT. Protein sequence: CASGRSNQPQHF. The rearrangement links TRBV7-8 to TRBJ1-5; the D is unclear. The CDR3 spans 12 residues. Germline CDR1 and CDR2: SGHVS and FQNEAQ. V gave up 8 bases and J gave up 1 base, with 6 bases separating them.

J is TRBJ1-5 and V is TRBV27; 7 bases line up with TRBD1. The ends lost 4 bases at V and 2 bases at J; junction bases unmatched: 2. CDR1 is MNHEY and CDR2 is SMNVEV in the germline V gene (reference sequence). The CDR3 consists of 14 residues. The CDR3 nucleotides read TGTGCCAGCAGTTGGACAGGTCGCAATCAGCCCCAGCATTTT. This encodes CASSWTGRNQPQHF.

This rearrangement joins TRBV2 to TRBJ2-1; TRBD2 aligns across 10 bases. V shed 7 bases, J shed 6 bases, and the junction held 9 bases outside the gene matches. The CDR3 loop spans 15 amino acids. Germline-derived CDR1 and CDR2 are SNHLY and FYNNEI. The CDR3 region is CASTLSGRSSNEQFF. Here the CDR3 DNA reads TGTGCCAGCACCCTTAGCGGGAGGAGTAGCAATGAGCAGTTCTTC.

The chain is built from TRBV7-6 and TRBJ2-1, with D possibly TRBD1 on 6 matching bases. CDR3 length: 14 residues. V lost 4 bases and J 3 bases, leaving 10 bases between the germline ends. The germline CDR1 and CDR2 sequences are SGHVS and FNYEAQ. This CDR3 reads CASSWTADYNEQFF. The CDR3 DNA sequence: TGTGCCAGCAGCTGGACAGCGGACTACAATGAGCAGTTCTTC.

The CDR3 reads CASSLNRVNTEAFF. In nucleotides, the CDR3 is TGTGCCAGCAGTTTAAATCGGGTGAACACTGAAGCTTTCTTT. J is TRBJ1-1 and V is TRBV27; D remains ambiguous. Germline V gene sequence: CDR1 MNHEY, CDR2 SMNVEV (reference sequence). CDR3 length equals 14 residues. Between the trimmed V and J ends, which lost 2 bases and 0 bases, there was a span of 7 bases.

The chain joins TRBV27 to TRBJ1-1, with D tentatively TRBD1 (6 bases). The germline V and J ends were trimmed by 6 bases and 6 bases, with 23 bases remaining between them. This CDR3 is 16 amino acids long. Germline V CDR1 and CDR2: MNHEY, SMNVEV (reference sequence). As DNA, the CDR3 is TGTGCCAGCAGGCCCCTTCTTACAGGGACGGCGTCTGAAGCTTTCTTT. Its protein product is CASRPLLTGTASEAFF.

This sequence joins TRBV7-2 and TRBJ2-3, with TRBD2 matching over 8 bases. CDR3 length equals 17 residues. V lost 5 bases, J lost 0 bases, and 10 bases stayed unmatched. Germline V CDR1 and CDR2: SGHTA, FQGNSA. CDR3 DNA: TGTGCCAGCAGCATCCAAGGTAGCGGGACTAGCACAGATACGCAGTATTTT. Translation gives CASSIQGSGTSTDTQYF.

J is TRBJ2-1 and V is TRBV27; 12 bases match TRBD2. J lost 1 base, V lost 3 bases, and 7 bases had no gene match. Germline lookup yields CDR1 MNHEY and CDR2 SMNVEV (reference sequence). The CDR3 spans 18 residues. CDR3 loop: CASSFRLAGAGSYNEQFF. The CDR3 DNA sequence: TGTGCCAGCAGTTTTAGACTAGCGGGAGCTGGGTCCTACAATGAGCAGTTCTTC.

The CDR3 here is CASSGPGGSFYEQYF. CDR3 bases: TGTGCCAGCAGCGGACCGGGTGGGAGCTTCTACGAGCAGTACTTC. The rearrangement links TRBV9 to TRBJ2-7, with D possibly being TRBD2 (5 bases). Germline CDR1 and CDR2: SGDLS and YYNGEE. CDR3 length equals 15 residues. V lost 3 bases and J lost 3, with 16 bases in between.

The chain has TRBV21-1 and TRBJ2-3; TRBD2, the table's D call, was not compared with the DNA. TRBV21-1 is labeled a pseudogene. The CDR3 covers 15 residues. This CDR3 reads CASSKKDCWTDTQYF. The CDR3 nucleotides are TGTGCCAGCAGCAAAAAGGACTGCTGGACAGATACGCAGTATTTT.

The rearrangement joins TRBV2 to TRBJ2-7; TRBD2 matches at 7 bases. Germline V gene sequence: CDR1 SNHLY, CDR2 FYNNEI. The CDR3 sequence is 14 residues long. V lost 7 bases, J lost 2 bases, and 8 bases stayed unmatched. The CDR3 is CASTRRREAYEQYF. CDR3 nucleotides: TGTGCCAGCACCCGGCGACGGGAGGCCTACGAGCAGTACTTC.

V is TRBV27 and J is TRBJ1-5, with TRBD1 as a possible D gene (5 bases). Deletions cut 1 base from V and 2 bases from J, with 15 bases between. CDR1 is MNHEY, CDR2 SMNVEV, per germline (reference sequence). This CDR3 comprises 17 residues. The CDR3 reads CASSLYFSVTGNQPQHF. In nucleotides, the CDR3 is TGTGCCAGCAGTTTATATTTTTCGGTGACAGGCAATCAGCCCCAGCATTTT.